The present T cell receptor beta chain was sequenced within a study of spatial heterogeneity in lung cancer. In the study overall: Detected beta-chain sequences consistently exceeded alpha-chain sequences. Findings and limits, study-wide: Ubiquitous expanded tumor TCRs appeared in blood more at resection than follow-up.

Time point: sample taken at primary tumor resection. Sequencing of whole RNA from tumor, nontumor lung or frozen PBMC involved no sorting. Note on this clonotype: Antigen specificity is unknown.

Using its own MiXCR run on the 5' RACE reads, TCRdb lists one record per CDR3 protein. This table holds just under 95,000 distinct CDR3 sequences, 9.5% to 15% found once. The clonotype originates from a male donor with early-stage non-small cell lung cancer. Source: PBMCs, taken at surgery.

The CDR3 loop is CAISESGREGSFF. The CDR3 bases are TGTGCCATCAGTGAGTCTGGACGGGAGGGCTCGTTCTTC. The chain combines TRBV10-3 with TRBJ2-1, with 8 bases aligning to TRBD2. V lost 0 bases and J lost 15; bases outside the gene matches: 7. Germline CDR1 is ENHRY and CDR2 is SYGVKD. This CDR3 spans 13 amino acids.